This T cell receptor (beta chain) was obtained from a study of blood T cell repertoires in COVID-19. TCRdb's copy holds only in-frame clones and misses some; the assay was immunoSEQ multiplex PCR. Among around 300,000 clones listed, 70% to 90% were seen once. V lost 6 bases to trimming and J lost 1 base; unmatched junction nucleotides: 10. The CDR3 consists of 18 residues. Looked up from germline, CDR1 is SNHLY and CDR2 is FYNNEI. This clone has a single count. The receptor's source is a woman between 70 and 85 years old with COVID-19, enrolled during active disease. This chain connects TRBV2 to TRBJ1-6; 9 bases align to TRBD1. The sample taken for sequencing was peripheral blood. The CDR3 reads CASSLGQGKNSYNSPLHF. The CDR3 DNA reads TGTGCCAGCAGCCTCGGACAGGGGAAGAATTCCTATAATTCACCCCTCCACTTT.